The T cell receptor beta chain under discussion was sequenced for a study of T cell responses to AZD1222 COVID-19 vaccine. Study observations and caveats: Sampled repertoires all dated from after the peak T cell response. Females made up more of the donors, who were largely white British, and clonal diversity may have come out too low.

Details on this clone: The antigen is unknown.

This CDR3 has 13 amino acids. Germline V lookup: CDR1 MNHNS, CDR2 SASEGT. The V end was cut by 2 bases, the J end by 3 bases, with 7 bases between. Second doses were pooled across both intervals (about 4 or about 12 weeks). TCRdb's table, derived via immunoSEQ multiplex PCR, lists solely in-frame clones and lacks some. The data hold more than 75,000 clones, with 85% to 90% observed a single time. This sample comprised peripheral blood, obtained 28 days after the second AZD1222 dose. This clonotype was obtained from an adult who received the AZD1222 COVID-19 vaccine. This chain links TRBV6-1 with TRBJ1-1; D remains unclear. The CDR3, as DNA: TGTGCCAGCAGTGAATGGCAGTACACTGAAGCTTTCTTT. The encoded protein is CASSEWQYTEAFF.